The clone carrying this T cell receptor beta chain appeared many times. The V end lost 9 bases, the J end lost 4 bases, and 21 bases lay between the germline ends. In germline, CDR1 is SNHLY, CDR2 FYNNEI. This CDR3 region has 15 residues. Amplified TCR beta CDR3 regions derived from RNA transcripts. Primed by the HTBI set, a first-round RT-PCR was run on the TCR CDR3. Via MiXCR, TCRdb re-called the multiplex PCR reads, giving one row per CDR3 protein. The profile shows fewer than 450,000 distinct CDR3 sequences, about 14% of them singletons. The data stem from a study of T cells in Graves' hyperthyroidism and ophthalmopathy.

Source material: blood. This sequence joins TRBV2 and TRBJ1-1; no clear D. The receptor's source is a man aged 50-60 years with Graves' ophthalmopathy. CDR3 region: CASEPDSAVTTEAFF. For the CDR3, the DNA is TGTGCCAGTGAACCCGACTCGGCGGTGACCACTGAAGCTTTCTTT.